A selection of T cell receptor beta chains follows, all from one sample in a study of T-cell reconstitution after alpha-beta-depleted transplantation in children. TCRdb fed the PCR reads into MiXCR, producing one record per CDR3 protein. The sample carries 490,000 or so distinct CDR3 sequences, about 12% recorded once. Specimen: PBMCs from the stem cell graft donor, collected from the stem cell graft. All receptors derive from a human donor who donated a stem cell graft to a child with combined immunodeficiency. The CDR3 runs from the conserved cysteine through the conserved F or W. Each record gives: clone size, V gene, D gene, J gene, CDR3 DNA, CDR3 protein. D genes are given only for firm matches. Size values are once, few and many counts, or a class for expanded clones, and some rows have none.

few	TRBV6-2/TRBV6-3	NA	TRBJ2-7	TGTGCCAGCAGTTATTCCTGGACGAATGAGCAGTACTTC	CASSYSWTNEQYF
NA	TRBV4-3	TRBD2	TRBJ2-7	TGCGCCAGCAGCCAGCTAGCGGGGGACTCCTACGAGCAGTACTTC	CASSQLAGDSYEQYF
NA	TRBV6-1	TRBD2	TRBJ2-5	TGTGCCAGCAGGCCTCCGGGACTAGCGCGGGAGACCCAGTACTTC	CASRPPGLARETQYF
NA	TRBV20-1	TRBD2	TRBJ2-5	TGCAGTGCCACCACTAGCGGGGGGCAGCAAGAGACCCAGTACTTC	CSATTSGGQQETQYF
NA	TRBV20-1	NA	TRBJ1-1	TGCAGTTCCCAGGGGCAAGGGGTCACTGAAGCTTTCTTT	CSSQGQGVTEAFF
many	TRBV24-1	TRBD1	TRBJ2-3	TGTGCCACCAGAGGGACAGGGTCAGATACGCAGTATTTT	CATRGTGSDTQYF
once	TRBV6-5	TRBD2	TRBJ2-3	TGTGCCAGCAGTCTACTAGCGGGAGGGGTTCCTAGCACAGATACGCAGTATTTT	CASSLLAGGVPSTDTQYF
NA	TRBV20-1	NA	TRBJ1-1	TGCAGTGCTAGAGTTGGCAGCCTTGAAGCTTTCTTT	CSARVGSLEAFF
many	TRBV24-1	NA	TRBJ2-1	TGTGCCACCAGTGAATTCGATGAGCAGTTCTTC	CATSEFDEQFF
many	TRBV7-3	TRBD1	TRBJ2-1	TGTGCCAGCAGCCTCGGGACAGCGATGAACAATGAGCAGTTCTTC	CASSLGTAMNNEQFF
few	TRBV12-3/TRBV12-4	NA	TRBJ2-3	TGTGCCAGCAGCCTTCAACTCGAAAAAGCTGGGGCGGCTCGAGATACGCAGTATTTT	CASSLQLEKAGAARDTQYF
few	TRBV12-3/TRBV12-4	NA	TRBJ2-3	TGTGCCAGCAGTCATGCCCCAGGTCCAGATACGCAGTATTTT	CASSHAPGPDTQYF
many	TRBV7-9	NA	TRBJ2-5	TGTGCCAGCAGCTCCCATCGAGTTCGGGGAAAAGAGACCCAGTACTTC	CASSSHRVRGKETQYF
NA	TRBV7-2	TRBD2	TRBJ2-3	TGTGCCAGCAGCTCCACTAGCGGGGGGGCAAAATTATTTCGGTATTTT	CASSSTSGGAKLFRYF
many	TRBV7-2	TRBD2	TRBJ2-5	TGTGCCAGCAGCCGAGGACTAGCGGGGGACCAAGAGACCCAGTACTTC	CASSRGLAGDQETQYF
NA	TRBV30	NA	TRBJ2-5	TGTGCCTACGATCAGGGGTGGGACCAAGAGACCCAGTACTTC	CAYDQGWDQETQYF
many	TRBV12-3/TRBV12-4	NA	TRBJ1-5	TGTGCCAGCACCCCCTACAAGAATCAGCCCCAGCATTTT	CASTPYKNQPQHF
NA	TRBV18	NA	TRBJ2-3	TGTGCCAGCTCACCACCTCAAGCGGTCCTCACAGATACGCAGTATTTT	CASSPPQAVLTDTQYF
NA	TRBV11-1	NA	TRBJ2-7	TGTGCCAGCAGCTTAGACAGGCGCCTCTCCTACGAGCAGTACTTC	CASSLDRRLSYEQYF
NA	TRBV7-2	TRBD2	TRBJ2-1	TGTGCCAGCAGCTATGATAGCGGGGTCTTTCGGGGTGAGCAGTTCTTC	CASSYDSGVFRGEQFF
NA	TRBV24-1	NA	TRBJ1-4	TGTGCCACCAGTGATTTGCCCAGGGGCGGATTTAAGGAAAAACTGTTTTTT	CATSDLPRGGFKEKLFF
NA	TRBV12-3/TRBV12-4	NA	TRBJ2-5	TGTGCCAGCACGGCGTGGGGGCAGGAGACCCAGTACTTC	CASTAWGQETQYF
NA	TRBV19	NA	TRBJ1-3	TGTGCCAGTAGTATGGAGGGCTCTGGAAACACCATATATTTT	CASSMEGSGNTIYF
many	TRBV12-3/TRBV12-4	NA	TRBJ2-3	TGTGCCAGCAGTTTAAGACACCCTAGCACAGATACGCAGTATTTT	CASSLRHPSTDTQYF
NA	TRBV20-1	TRBD1	TRBJ2-1	TGCAGTGCCACTGATAGGGGGCCCGATGAGCAGTTCTTC	CSATDRGPDEQFF
many	TRBV13	NA	TRBJ2-7	TGTGCCAGCAGTCCTAAGGGGACTGACTACGAGCAGTACTTC	CASSPKGTDYEQYF
NA	TRBV12-3/TRBV12-4	NA	TRBJ2-7	TGTGCCAGCAGTTTGATAGGACAAGGGGACATACAGTACTTC	CASSLIGQGDIQYF
many	TRBV12-3/TRBV12-4	NA	TRBJ2-1	TGTGCCAGCAGTTCGACCGGGGTCTCGCCCCTCTACAATGAGCAGTTCTTC	CASSSTGVSPLYNEQFF
NA	TRBV29-1	TRBD2	TRBJ2-3	TGCAGCGCTATTCTGGGGTGGACTAGAAATCCTATGGATACGCAGTATTTT	CSAILGWTRNPMDTQYF
many	TRBV7-2	NA	TRBJ2-1	TGTGCCAGCGGAACTGAGGGAATCTCCTACAATGAGCAGTTCTTC	CASGTEGISYNEQFF
few	TRBV21-1	NA	TRBJ2-1	TGTGCCAGCAGCAAAGTTTCGAGCCCGGCGGACAATGAGCAGTTCTTC	CASSKVSSPADNEQFF
NA	TRBV19	NA	TRBJ2-1	TGTGCCAGTAGTCATCCCGAGAGAAAATACAATGAGCAGTTCTTC	CASSHPERKYNEQFF
NA	TRBV11-2	NA	TRBJ2-2	TGTGCCAGCAGCTCATACACAGGGTCCACCGGGGAGCTGTTTTTT	CASSSYTGSTGELFF
many	TRBV4-3	NA	TRBJ2-1	TGCGCCAGCAGCTCGAGGGGCTTAGGGAACAATGAGCAGTTCTTC	CASSSRGLGNNEQFF
many	TRBV30	NA	TRBJ2-2	TGTGCCTGGTTCCGGGACGGGTGGGGGGAGCTGTTTTTT	CAWFRDGWGELFF
few	TRBV12-3/TRBV12-4	NA	TRBJ2-7	TGTGCCAGCAGTTTAGCAGCGAGCTCCTACGAGCAGTACTTC	CASSLAASSYEQYF
many	TRBV3-1	NA	TRBJ2-5	TGTGCCAGCAGCCAACCGGAGACCCAGTACTTC	CASSQPETQYF
NA	TRBV7-8	NA	TRBJ2-7	TGTGCCAGCAGCCCAGAAGGTTTCTCCTACGAGCAGTACTTC	CASSPEGFSYEQYF
few	TRBV13	NA	TRBJ2-1	TGTGCCAGCAGCTTAGGTGGGGTATTGTCCTACAATGAGCAGTTCTTC	CASSLGGVLSYNEQFF
NA	TRBV12-3/TRBV12-4	NA	TRBJ1-1	TGTGCCAGCAGTTTAGGGTTCGTCGGCCACACTGAAGCTTTCTTT	CASSLGFVGHTEAFF
NA	TRBV20-1	NA	TRBJ1-5	TGCAGTGCTAGAAGACAAAATCAGCCCCAGCATTTT	CSARRQNQPQHF
many	TRBV21-1	NA	TRBJ2-7	TGTGCCAGCAGCAAAGCCGGCAGTTCCTACGAGCAGTACTTC	CASSKAGSSYEQYF
many	TRBV6-9	NA	TRBJ1-6	TGTGCCAGCAGCCGAGGGGTCTTTAGTAGTTCACCCCTCCACTTT	CASSRGVFSSSPLHF
few	TRBV7-2	TRBD2	TRBJ2-1	TGTGCCAGCAGCTTAAAGCGGGGGGCAGGCGATGAGCAGTTCTTC	CASSLKRGAGDEQFF
many	TRBV7-9	NA	TRBJ2-3	TGTGCCAGCAGCCGGAGGGAGAGTAAGACAGATACGCAGTATTTT	CASSRRESKTDTQYF
few	TRBV28	NA	TRBJ2-2	TGTGCCAGCAGTTTATCGTGGCTCTTTGGACCCGGGGAGCTGTTTTTT	CASSLSWLFGPGELFF
NA	TRBV6-2/TRBV6-3	NA	TRBJ2-7	TGTGCCAGCAGTCGCCATACTAGAGGGGTTGAGACACACTACGAGCAGTACTTC	CASSRHTRGVETHYEQYF
many	TRBV28	TRBD2	TRBJ2-1	TGTGCCGGGTCCTCTCACGGGGGGGGCTACAATGAGCAGTTCTTC	CAGSSHGGGYNEQFF
many	TRBV5-1	NA	TRBJ2-7	TGCGCCAGCAGCCTATCGGGGTCTAGATACGAGCAGTACTTC	CASSLSGSRYEQYF
NA	TRBV18	TRBD1	TRBJ1-1	TGTGCCAGCTCACCCCCGACAGGGTGGGCTTTCTTT	CASSPPTGWAFF
many	TRBV6-2/TRBV6-3	NA	TRBJ2-5	TGTGCCAGCAGCCTCCTTTGGGAGACCCAGTACTTC	CASSLLWETQYF
NA	TRBV12-3/TRBV12-4	NA	TRBJ2-1	TGTGCCAGCAGTTTTGTGGCCGGGCATGAGCAGTTCTTC	CASSFVAGHEQFF
few	TRBV4-3	NA	TRBJ2-2	TGCGCCAGCAGCCAAGATCGGGAAGGCGCCGGGGAGCTGTTTTTT	CASSQDREGAGELFF
few	TRBV29-1	NA	TRBJ2-3	TGCAGCGTTGAATACAGGGTCCCAGATACGCAGTATTTT	CSVEYRVPDTQYF
many	TRBV7-2	TRBD1	TRBJ2-3	TGTGCCAGCAGCACCCGGACAGGGGGAACAGATACGCAGTATTTT	CASSTRTGGTDTQYF